This T cell receptor beta chain was captured in a study of spatial heterogeneity in lung cancer. From the 5' RACE reads, TCRdb called clonotypes with MiXCR, one entry per CDR3 protein. Of 25,000 to 35,000 distinct CDR3 sequences in the sample, under 11% were seen once. This clonotype has a handful of counts. Described time point: blood at routine non-recurrence follow-up after resection. The CDR3 runs 22 residues. The V gene's germline CDR1 is SEHNR and CDR2 FQNEAQ (reference sequence). The V and J ends lost 7 bases and 1 base, in that order; junction bases with no gene match: 28. The chain uses TRBV7-9 and TRBJ2-5; 9 bases fit TRBD1. The sample in question was PBMCs, obtained at follow-up. The sequence was collected from a female donor with early-stage non-small cell lung cancer. In nucleotides, the CDR3 is TGTGCCAGCACCACGACGGACAGGGGCTTGTCTTTAGACGCGGGGGCCCAAGAGACCCAGTACTTC. It translates to CASTTTDRGLSLDAGAQETQYF.